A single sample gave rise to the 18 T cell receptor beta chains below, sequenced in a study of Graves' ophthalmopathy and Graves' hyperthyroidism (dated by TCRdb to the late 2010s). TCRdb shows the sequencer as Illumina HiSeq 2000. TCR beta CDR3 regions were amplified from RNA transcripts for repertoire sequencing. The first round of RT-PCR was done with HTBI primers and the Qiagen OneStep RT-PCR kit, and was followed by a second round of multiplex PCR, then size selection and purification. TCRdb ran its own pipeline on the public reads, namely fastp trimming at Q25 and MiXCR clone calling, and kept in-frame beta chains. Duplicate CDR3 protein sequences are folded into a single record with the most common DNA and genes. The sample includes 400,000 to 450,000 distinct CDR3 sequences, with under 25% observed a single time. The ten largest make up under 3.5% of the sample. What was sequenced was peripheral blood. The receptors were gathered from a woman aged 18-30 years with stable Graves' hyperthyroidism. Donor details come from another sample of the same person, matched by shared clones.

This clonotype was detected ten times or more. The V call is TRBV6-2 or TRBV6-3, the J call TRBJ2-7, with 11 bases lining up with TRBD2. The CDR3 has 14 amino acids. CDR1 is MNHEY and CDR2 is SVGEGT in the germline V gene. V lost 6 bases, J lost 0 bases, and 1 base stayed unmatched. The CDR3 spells CASRTSGVSYEQYF. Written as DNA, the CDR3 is TGTGCCAGCAGGACTAGCGGGGTCTCCTACGAGCAGTACTTC.

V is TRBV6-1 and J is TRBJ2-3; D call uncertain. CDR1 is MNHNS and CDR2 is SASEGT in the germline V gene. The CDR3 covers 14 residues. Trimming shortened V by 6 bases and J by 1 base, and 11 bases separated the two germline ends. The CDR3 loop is CASSNLLGTDTQYF. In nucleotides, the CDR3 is TGTGCCAGCAGCAATCTCTTGGGCACAGATACGCAGTATTTT.

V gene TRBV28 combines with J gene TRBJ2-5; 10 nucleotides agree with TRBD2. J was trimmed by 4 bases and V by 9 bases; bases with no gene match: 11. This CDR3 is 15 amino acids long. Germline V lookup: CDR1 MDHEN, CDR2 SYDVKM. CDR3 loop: CASKPGTSVSETQYF. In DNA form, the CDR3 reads TGTGCCAGTAAACCCGGGACTAGCGTTTCAGAGACCCAGTACTTC.

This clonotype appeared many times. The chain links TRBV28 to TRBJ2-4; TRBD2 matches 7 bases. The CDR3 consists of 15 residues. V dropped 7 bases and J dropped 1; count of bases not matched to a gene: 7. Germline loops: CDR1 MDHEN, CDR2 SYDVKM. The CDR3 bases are TGTGCCAGCACCCCACGGGGGGACGCCAAAAACATTCAGTACTTC. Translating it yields CASTPRGDAKNIQYF.

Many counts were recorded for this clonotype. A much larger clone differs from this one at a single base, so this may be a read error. CDR3 sequence: CATRGAYEQYF. The DNA for the CDR3 is TGTGCCACCCGGGGGGCCTACGAGCAGTACTTC. This sequence joins TRBV7-9 and TRBJ2-7, with 7 bases that match TRBD2. V was clipped by 10 bases and J by 2 bases; unmatched bases: 2. Germline V gene data show CDR1 as SEHNR and CDR2 as FQNEAQ (reference sequence). The CDR3 totals 11 residues.

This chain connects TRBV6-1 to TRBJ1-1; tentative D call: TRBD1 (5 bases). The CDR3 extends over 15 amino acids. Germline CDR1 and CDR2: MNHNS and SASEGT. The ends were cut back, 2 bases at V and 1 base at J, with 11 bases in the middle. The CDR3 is CASSERGLKNTEAFF. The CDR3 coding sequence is TGTGCCAGCAGTGAAAGGGGACTCAAGAACACTGAAGCTTTCTTT.

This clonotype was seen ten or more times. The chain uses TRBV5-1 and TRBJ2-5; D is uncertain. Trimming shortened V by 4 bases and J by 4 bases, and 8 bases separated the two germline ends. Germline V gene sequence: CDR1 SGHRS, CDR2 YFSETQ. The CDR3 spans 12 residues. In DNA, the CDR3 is TGCGCCAGCAGCGTGGCCTCAGAGACCCAGTACTTC. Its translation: CASSVASETQYF.

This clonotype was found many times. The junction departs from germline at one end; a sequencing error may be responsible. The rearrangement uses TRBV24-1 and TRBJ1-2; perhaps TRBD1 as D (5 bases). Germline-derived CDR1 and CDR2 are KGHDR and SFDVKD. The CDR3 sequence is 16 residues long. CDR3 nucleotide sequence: TGTGCCACCAGTGGTTTGTTATCTAGGGGCTCCTATGGCTACACCTTC. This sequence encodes CATSGLLSRGSYGYTF.

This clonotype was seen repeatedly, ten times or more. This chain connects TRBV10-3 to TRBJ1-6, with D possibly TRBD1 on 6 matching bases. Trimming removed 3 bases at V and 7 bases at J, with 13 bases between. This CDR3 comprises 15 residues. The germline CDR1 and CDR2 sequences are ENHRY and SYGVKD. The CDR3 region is CAISDPGHKNSPLHF. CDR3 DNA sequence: TGTGCCATCAGTGATCCGGGACACAAAAATTCACCCCTCCACTTT.

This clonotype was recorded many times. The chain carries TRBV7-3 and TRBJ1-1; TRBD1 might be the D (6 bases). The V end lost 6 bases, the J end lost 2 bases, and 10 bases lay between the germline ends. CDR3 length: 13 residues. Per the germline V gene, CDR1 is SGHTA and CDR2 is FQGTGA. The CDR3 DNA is TGTGCCAGCAGGGGGGCCACCAACACTGAAGCTTTCTTT. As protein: CASRGATNTEAFF.

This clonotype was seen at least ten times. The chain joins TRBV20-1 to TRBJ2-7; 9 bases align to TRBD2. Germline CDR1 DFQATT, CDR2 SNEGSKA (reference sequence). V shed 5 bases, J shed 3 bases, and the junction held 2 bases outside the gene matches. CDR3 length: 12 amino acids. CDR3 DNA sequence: TGCAGTGCTTCTAGCGGGATCTACGAGCAGTACTTC. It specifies CSASSGIYEQYF.

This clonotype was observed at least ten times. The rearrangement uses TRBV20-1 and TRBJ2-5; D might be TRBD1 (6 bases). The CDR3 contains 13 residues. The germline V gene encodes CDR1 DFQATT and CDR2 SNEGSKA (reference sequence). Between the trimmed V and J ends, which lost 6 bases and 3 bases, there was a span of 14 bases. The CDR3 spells CSALGTHEETQYF. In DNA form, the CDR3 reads TGCAGTGCCCTAGGGACACACGAAGAGACCCAGTACTTC.

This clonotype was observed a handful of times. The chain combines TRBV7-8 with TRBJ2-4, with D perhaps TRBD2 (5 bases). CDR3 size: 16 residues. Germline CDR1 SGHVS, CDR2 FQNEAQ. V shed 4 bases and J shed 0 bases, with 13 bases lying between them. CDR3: CASSSSGALAKNIQYF. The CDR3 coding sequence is TGTGCCAGCAGCTCCAGCGGAGCCCTAGCCAAAAACATTCAGTACTTC.

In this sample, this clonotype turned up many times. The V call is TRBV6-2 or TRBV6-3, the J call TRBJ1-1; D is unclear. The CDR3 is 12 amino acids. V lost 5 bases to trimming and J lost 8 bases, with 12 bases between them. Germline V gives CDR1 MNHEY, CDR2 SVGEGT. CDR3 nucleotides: TGTGCCAGCAGTGATGACACTCTCGAAGCTTTCTTT. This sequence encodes CASSDDTLEAFF.

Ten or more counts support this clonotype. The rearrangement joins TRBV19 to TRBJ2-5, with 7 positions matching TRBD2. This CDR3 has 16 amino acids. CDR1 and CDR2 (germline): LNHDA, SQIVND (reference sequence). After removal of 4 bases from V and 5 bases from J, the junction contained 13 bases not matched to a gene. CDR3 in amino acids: CASSRGVSGKGETQYF. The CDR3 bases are TGTGCCAGTAGTAGAGGGGTGAGCGGGAAGGGTGAGACCCAGTACTTC.

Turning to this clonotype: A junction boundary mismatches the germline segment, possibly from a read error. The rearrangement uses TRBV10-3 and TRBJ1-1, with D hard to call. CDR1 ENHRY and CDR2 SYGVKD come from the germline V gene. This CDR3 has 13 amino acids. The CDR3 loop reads CAMSDKANTEAFF. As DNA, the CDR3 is TGTGCCATGAGTGATAAGGCGAACACTGAAGCTTTCTTT.

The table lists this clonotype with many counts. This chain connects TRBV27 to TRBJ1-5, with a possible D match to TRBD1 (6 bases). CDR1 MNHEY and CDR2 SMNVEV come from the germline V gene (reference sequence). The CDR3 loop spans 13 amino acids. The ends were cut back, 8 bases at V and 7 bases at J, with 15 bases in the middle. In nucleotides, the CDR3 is TGTGCCAGCGCTCGGAAGGGGGGCCAGCCCCAGCATTTT. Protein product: CASARKGGQPQHF.

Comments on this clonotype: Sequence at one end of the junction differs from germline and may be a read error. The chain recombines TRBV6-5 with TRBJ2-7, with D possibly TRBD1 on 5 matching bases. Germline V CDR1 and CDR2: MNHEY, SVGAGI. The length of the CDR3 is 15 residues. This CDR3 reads CASSSTRQPSYEQHF. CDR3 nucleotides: TGTGCCAGCAGTTCCACCCGACAGCCCTCCTACGAGCAGCACTTC.